This entry lists 20 T cell receptor beta chains sequenced from one sample in a study of blood T cell repertoires in COVID-19. Only in-frame clones appear in the TCRdb table, and some are missing; sequencing was by immunoSEQ multiplex PCR. The data contain approximately 140,000 clones, about 91% of them singletons. The specimen sequenced was peripheral blood. The receptors were gathered from a human donor in a cohort sampled during active COVID-19.

The chain uses TRBV6-1 and TRBJ1-5; D is undetermined. V shed 3 bases and J shed 3 bases, with 9 bases lying between them. The germline CDR1 and CDR2 sequences are MNHNS and SASEGT. The CDR3 is 14 residues long. The CDR3 nucleotides are TGTGCCAGCAGTGACCAGATTTTCAATCAGCCCCAGCATTTT. Its translation: CASSDQIFNQPQHF.

The gene calls are TRBV18 and TRBJ2-3; 7 bases are a match to TRBD2. The length of the CDR3 is 13 residues. Germline CDR1 is KGHSH and CDR2 is LQKENI. Trimming at V came to 3 bases and at J to 4 bases, leaving 1 base not matched to a gene. In DNA, the CDR3 is TGTGCCAGCTCACCGGGGGGGTCAGATACGCAGTATTTT. It codes for CASSPGGSDTQYF.

The rearrangement links TRBV3-1 (or the pseudogene TRBV3-2) to TRBJ1-1; 8 nucleotides line up with TRBD1. The V gene's germline CDR1 is LGHDT and CDR2 YNNKEL (reference sequence). Trimming took 5 bases from V and 1 from J; bases not matched to a gene: 3. CDR3 size: 14 residues. The CDR3, as DNA: TGTGCCAGCAGCTACGGGACAGGGAACACTGAAGCTTTCTTT. Its translation: CASSYGTGNTEAFF.

The V gene is TRBV5-1, the J gene TRBJ1-1, with D perhaps matching TRBD1 (5 bases). The germline V gene has CDR1 SGHRS and CDR2 YFSETQ. V dropped 0 bases and J dropped 5 bases, with 17 bases sitting between them. The CDR3 runs to 16 residues. CDR3 bases: TGCGCCAGCAGCTTGGACCCTGGAGGGACGGGAACTGAAGCTTTCTTT. It codes for CASSLDPGGTGTEAFF.

The rearrangement uses TRBV3-1 (or the pseudogene TRBV3-2) and TRBJ1-3, with a tentative D call TRBD1 (5 bases). The germline V gene has CDR1 LGHDT and CDR2 YNNKEL (reference sequence). CDR3 length: 18 residues. V lost 1 base and J lost 0, with 16 bases in between. CDR3 DNA: TGTGCCAGCAGCCAAGTGTTTTGGGGCGCACCCTCTGGAAACACCATATATTTT. Residues: CASSQVFWGAPSGNTIYF.

This clone came up once. The chain carries TRBV27 and TRBJ2-7; perhaps TRBD1 as D (6 bases). Deletions cut 3 bases from V and 4 bases from J, with 16 bases between. Germline V gene lookup returns CDR1 MNHEY and CDR2 SMNVEV (reference sequence). This CDR3 contains 15 residues. CDR3 amino acids: CASSFLLGAGYEQYF. In nucleotides, the CDR3 is TGTGCCAGCAGTTTCCTTCTGGGGGCAGGGTACGAGCAGTACTTC.

The chain links TRBV30 to TRBJ2-7; D is possibly TRBD2 (6 bases). Germline-derived CDR1 and CDR2 are GTSNPN and SVGIG (reference sequence). The CDR3 sequence is 17 residues long. The V gene lost 2 bases and the J gene lost 3 bases, with 23 bases spanning the gap. The CDR3 here is CAWSLRSRGRRNYEQYF. Written as DNA, the CDR3 is TGTGCCTGGAGTCTTCGATCACGAGGGAGGAGAAACTACGAGCAGTACTTC.

The chain has TRBV3-1 (or the pseudogene TRBV3-2) and TRBJ1-2; the D gene is possibly TRBD1 (5 bases). V gave up 4 bases and J gave up 0 bases, with 6 bases separating them. Per germline, CDR1 LGHDT and CDR2 YNNKEL (reference sequence). CDR3 length equals 13 residues. The CDR3 protein is CASSLTANYGYTF. As DNA, the CDR3 is TGTGCCAGCAGCCTGACAGCTAACTATGGCTACACCTTC.

The chain combines TRBV18 with TRBJ1-3, with 7 bases that match TRBD1. V shed 1 base and J 4 bases; nucleotides not matched to a gene: 19. CDR1 and CDR2 (germline): KGHSH, LQKENI. The CDR3 has 20 amino acids. CDR3 in amino acids: CASSPREPGQPFPGGNTIYF. The DNA for the CDR3 is TGTGCCAGCTCACCACGGGAACCGGGACAGCCCTTCCCAGGGGGAAACACCATATATTTT.

CDR3 loop: CASSFHLAGGAGELFF. CDR3 DNA sequence: TGTGCCAGCAGCTTTCATTTGGCAGGGGGCGCCGGGGAGCTGTTTTTT. The chain recombines TRBV7-2 with TRBJ2-2, with 8 bases matching TRBD1. Per the germline V gene, CDR1 is SGHTA and CDR2 is FQGNSA. This CDR3 comprises 16 residues. Trimming took 3 bases from V and 6 from J; bases not matched to a gene: 9.

The chain recombines TRBV24-1 with TRBJ1-2; 10 nucleotides line up with TRBD1. Germline loops: CDR1 KGHDR, CDR2 SFDVKD. V lost 7 bases and J lost 3; bases outside the gene matches: 10. CDR3 length: 16 amino acids. CDR3: CATSPGTGDTDYGYTF. For the CDR3, the DNA is TGTGCCACCAGCCCCGGGACAGGGGATACGGACTATGGCTACACCTTC.

The chain carries TRBV5-6 and TRBJ1-2; D gene unclear. Looked up from germline, CDR1 is SGHDT and CDR2 is YYEEEE. The CDR3 contains 16 residues. V lost 4 bases, J lost 3 bases, and 19 bases lay in between. The CDR3 nucleotides read TGTGCCAGCAGCCCGCGGTGGGTCATTGAGGACTATGGCTACACCTTC. Protein: CASSPRWVIEDYGYTF.

The rearrangement uses TRBV9 and TRBJ2-2; D not resolved. CDR1 SGDLS and CDR2 YYNGEE come from the germline V gene. This CDR3 region has 13 residues. V lost 1 base and J 4 bases, leaving 5 bases between the germline ends. This chain's CDR3 is CASSVLGTGELFF. The DNA of the CDR3 is TGTGCCAGCAGCGTACTCGGCACCGGGGAGCTGTTTTTT. Together with reference TRBV9 and TRBJ2-2, the CDR3 gives the full variable domain: DSGVTQTPKHLITATGQRVTLRCSPRSGDLSVYWYQQSLDQGLQFLIQYYNGEERAKGNILERFSAQQFPDLHSELNLSSLELGDSALYFCASSVLGTGELFFGEGSRLTVL.

The rearrangement joins TRBV4-2 to TRBJ2-2; TRBD1 matches at 7 bases. CDR1 and CDR2 from the germline V gene are LGHNA and YNFKEQ. V shed 3 bases, J shed 0 bases, and the junction held 4 bases outside the gene matches. CDR3 length equals 16 residues. The chain's CDR3 is CASSQEQGSNTGELFF. The CDR3 region has the DNA TGTGCCAGCAGCCAGGAACAGGGGTCGAACACCGGGGAGCTGTTTTTT.

The rearrangement joins TRBV6-6 to TRBJ2-7; D might be TRBD2 (5 bases). Germline CDR1 MNHNY, CDR2 SVGAGI (reference sequence). The ends were cut back, 2 bases at V and 4 bases at J, with 12 bases in the middle. The CDR3 is 14 residues long. The CDR3 loop is CASSYPGKGYEQYF. CDR3 bases: TGTGCCAGCAGTTACCCCGGGAAGGGTTACGAGCAGTACTTC.

This chain uses TRBV5-4 with TRBJ1-2; 7 nucleotides line up with TRBD1. V shed 0 bases, J shed 2 bases, and the junction held 4 bases outside the gene matches. The germline CDR1 and CDR2 sequences are SGHNT and YYREEE (reference sequence). CDR3 size: 15 residues. CDR3 bases: TGTGCCAGCAGCTTGGACCTACAGGGGAACTATGGCTACACCTTC. Protein sequence: CASSLDLQGNYGYTF.

V and J are TRBV9 and TRBJ2-3; D not certain. V was clipped by 0 bases and J by 1 base, with 6 bases between them. CDR3 length equals 14 residues. Germline V gene lookup returns CDR1 SGDLS and CDR2 YYNGEE. The CDR3 DNA is TGTGCCAGCAGCGTAGCACACGGCACAGATACGCAGTATTTT. It yields the protein CASSVAHGTDTQYF.

The chain is built from TRBV5-1 and TRBJ2-2; D uncertain. This CDR3 has 15 residues. Germline lookup yields CDR1 SGHRS and CDR2 YFSETQ. Trimming removed 0 bases from V and 1 base from J, with 7 bases in between. CDR3 loop: CASSLDPMNTGELFF. The CDR3 DNA is TGCGCCAGCAGCTTGGATCCTATGAACACCGGGGAGCTGTTTTTT.

This clone came up a few times. This chain uses TRBV9 with TRBJ2-3, with no clear D. CDR1 SGDLS and CDR2 YYNGEE come from the germline V gene. V was pared by 0 bases and J by 5 bases, with 4 bases between. This CDR3 contains 12 residues. The CDR3 bases are TGTGCCAGCAGCGTAGTTAAAGATACGCAGTATTTT. Protein: CASSVVKDTQYF.

The chain links TRBV7-3 to TRBJ2-7; 7 bases align to TRBD2. Looked up from germline, CDR1 is SGHTA and CDR2 is FQGTGA. J lost 4 bases, V lost 6 bases, and 6 bases had no gene match. The CDR3 contains 13 residues. The CDR3, as DNA: TGTGCCAGCAGTCCGAGGGGAGGGTACGAGCAGTACTTC. Translating gives CASSPRGGYEQYF.